A selection of T cell receptor beta chains follows, all from one sample in a study of T cell clonotyping in hematopoietic cell transplantation. Method: immunoSEQ multiplex PCR; TCRdb's copy keeps in-frame clones and lacks some. The table shows 15,000 to 20,000 clones, with over 65% occurring only once. Source: PBMCs, taken 100 days after allogeneic stem cell transplant. The receptors stem from a male patient aged 60-69 years who had an allogeneic stem cell transplant from a related donor, so the T cells may come from the graft donor. Some clones in this sample may be carry-over from other donors' samples. Both conserved end residues are part of each CDR3. The D gene is left open where the match is weak. Where a row states a size, it is once, few, many or the class of an expanded clone; other rows omit it.

TRBV19,once,.,TRBJ1-2,CASSPGLQHYGYTF,TGTGCCAGTAGTCCGGGTCTACAGCACTATGGCTACACCTTC
TRBV7-2,.,.,TRBJ2-2,CASSFDWGTGELFF,TGTGCCAGCAGCTTCGACTGGGGGACTGGGGAGCTGTTTTTT
TRBV4-1,.,.,TRBJ2-7,CASSQEGRGYEQYF,TGCGCCAGCAGCCAAGAGGGCCGGGGTTACGAGCAGTACTTC
TRBV19,.,TRBD1,TRBJ1-5,CASSIDWGDRNQPQHF,TGTGCCAGTAGTATAGATTGGGGGGACAGAAATCAGCCCCAGCATTTT
TRBV6-5,.,.,TRBJ1-5,CASSLARVNQPQHF,TGTGCCAGCAGTTTAGCCAGGGTCAATCAGCCCCAGCATTTT
TRBV27,.,TRBD1,TRBJ1-6,CASSGRDRRGNSPLHF,TGTGCCAGCAGTGGACGGGACAGGCGAGGGAATTCACCCCTCCACTTT
TRBV6-6,.,TRBD1,TRBJ1-6,CASSPDRVLAHF,TGTGCCAGCAGTCCGGACAGGGTTTTAGCCCACTTT
TRBV7-9,.,.,TRBJ1-5,CASSLWGNNQPQHF,TGTGCCAGCAGCCTGTGGGGAAACAATCAGCCCCAGCATTTT
TRBV6-6,once,.,TRBJ2-3,CASNRDGTDTQYF,TGTGCCAGCAACCGGGACGGAACAGATACGCAGTATTTT
TRBV7-8,once,TRBD1,TRBJ1-6,CASSLVRGQGGSPLHF,TGTGCCAGCAGCTTAGTCCGTGGCCAGGGGGGCTCACCCCTCCACTTT
TRBV6-5,.,.,TRBJ1-3,CASSTRTASGNTIYF,TGTGCCAGCAGTACCCGGACAGCCTCTGGAAACACCATATATTTT
TRBV20-1,.,.,TRBJ2-3,CSAGPGLAQYF,TGCAGTGCTGGGCCCGGCCTGGCGCAGTATTTT
TRBV4-2,once,.,TRBJ2-6,CASSQVANVLTF,TGTGCCAGCAGCCAAGTGGCCAACGTCCTGACTTTC
TRBV13,once,.,TRBJ1-2,CASSTGDGYTF,TGTGCCAGCAGCACCGGGGATGGCTACACCTTC
TRBV27,.,.,TRBJ2-1,CASRVLSYNEQFF,TGTGCCAGCAGGGTCTTAAGCTACAATGAGCAGTTCTTC
TRBV19,once,TRBD1,TRBJ2-7,CASSIGGQAYEQYF,TGTGCCAGTAGTATCGGGGGACAGGCCTACGAGCAGTACTTC
TRBV10-3,once,.,TRBJ2-2,CAISGETGDNTGELFF,TGTGCCATCAGTGGGGAGACAGGCGATAACACCGGGGAGCTGTTTTTT
TRBV5-1,.,TRBD1,TRBJ1-4,CASSPGQGSTTNEKLFF,TGCGCCAGCAGCCCGGGACAGGGGAGCACAACTAATGAAAAACTGTTTTTT
TRBV28,.,.,TRBJ2-3,CASTPGGNTDTQYF,TGTGCCAGCACCCCCGGAGGGAACACAGATACGCAGTATTTT
TRBV6-5,.,.,TRBJ1-2,CASSLSGSGYTF,TGTGCCAGCAGTTTAAGTGGTTCTGGCTACACCTTC
TRBV29-1,.,.,TRBJ2-5,CSVRGGGETQYF,TGCAGCGTCCGGGGAGGGGGGGAGACCCAGTACTTC
TRBV9,.,TRBD1,TRBJ2-6,CASSADADRVNAGANVLTF,TGTGCCAGCAGCGCCGATGCGGACAGGGTAAATGCTGGGGCCAACGTCCTGACTTTC